The clone carrying this T cell receptor (beta chain) was found a few times. Antigen unknown. This CDR3 is 18 amino acids long. The V and J ends lost 0 bases and 1 base, in that order; junction bases with no gene match: 11. The germline V gene encodes CDR1 LGHDT and CDR2 YNNKEL (reference sequence). These data belong to a study of response to subunit inactivated influenza vaccine. Whole-study findings and limits: Every seasonal influenza vaccination brings in few new T cells, the authors suggested.

Each CDR3 protein gets one entry after TCRdb re-called the RT-PCR reads with MiXCR. The sample includes 550,000 to 800,000 distinct CDR3 sequences, approximately 15% seen only once; the top ten take less than 7%. Sequences were derived from PBMCs from blood, sampled less than 15 days before vaccination. The V call is TRBV3-1, the J call TRBJ2-7; 8 nucleotides line up with TRBD2. This receptor was taken from a man in his fifties who received an inactivated influenza vaccine. Here the CDR3 reads CASSQDRAAGARSYEQYF. Here the CDR3 DNA reads TGTGCCAGCAGCCAAGATCGTGCAGCGGGGGCTAGGTCCTACGAGCAGTACTTC.